Each of the 22 T cell receptor beta chains below was sequenced from the same sample in a study of blood T cell repertoires in COVID-19. The table came from immunoSEQ multiplex PCR; TCRdb's copy has only in-frame clones and leaves some out. The sample lists more than 250,000 clones, approximately 90% seen once, with 5.5% to 8% in the top ten. Input material: peripheral blood. The source is a woman between 45 and 65 years old with COVID-19, enrolled during active disease.

V is TRBV6-5 and J is TRBJ2-1; D perhaps matches TRBD1 (5 bases). The CDR3 contains 15 residues. V was trimmed by 4 bases and J by 7 bases, leaving 17 bases between them. CDR1 and CDR2 from the germline V gene are MNHEY and SVGAGI. CDR3 bases: TGTGCCAGCAGTTTGACAGATTCACTATGGAATGAGCAGTTCTTC. Translated: CASSLTDSLWNEQFF.

V gene TRBV27 combines with J gene TRBJ2-7; TRBD2 matches 11 bases. Germline-derived CDR1 and CDR2 are MNHEY and SMNVEV (reference sequence). The CDR3 runs 16 residues. J gave up 2 bases and V 0 bases, and 3 bases lay outside the gene matches. The CDR3 nucleotides read TGTGCCAGCAGTTTATCTGGACTAGCGGGCGCCTACGAGCAGTACTTC. It translates to CASSLSGLAGAYEQYF.

The chain has TRBV4-1 and TRBJ2-2; D is possibly TRBD1 (5 bases). CDR3 length: 15 residues. V gave up 4 bases and J gave up 1 base, with 10 bases separating them. Germline CDR1 MGHRA, CDR2 YSYEKL. CDR3 bases: TGCGCCAGCAGCCCTGGGGCGGTGAACACCGGGGAGCTGTTTTTT. This gives the protein CASSPGAVNTGELFF.

The genes are TRBV5-1 and TRBJ2-1; possibly TRBD2 for D (6 bases). This CDR3 is 12 amino acids long. The ends were cut back, 4 bases at V and 8 bases at J, with 10 bases in the middle. Germline-derived CDR1 and CDR2 are SGHRS and YFSETQ. CDR3 sequence: CASSVTSYEQFF. The CDR3 region has the DNA TGCGCCAGCAGCGTAACTAGCTATGAGCAGTTCTTC.

The rearrangement uses TRBV10-1 and TRBJ2-7; 13 positions agree with TRBD2. The CDR3 loop spans 17 amino acids. Per germline, CDR1 WNHNN and CDR2 SYGVQD (reference sequence). J gave up 3 bases and V 7 bases, and 12 bases lay outside the gene matches. This CDR3 is CASITSWTSGRSYEQYF. Written as DNA, the CDR3 is TGCGCCAGCATCACCAGTTGGACTAGCGGGAGAAGCTACGAGCAGTACTTC.

This clone has a single count. The chain combines TRBV7-2 with TRBJ2-5, with 7 bases that match TRBD1. The J segment lost 5 bases and the V segment lost 0 bases, leaving 9 bases of the junction unmatched. CDR1 and CDR2 (germline): SGHTA, FQGNSA. The CDR3 contains 16 residues. This chain's CDR3 is CASSLARPGGGETQYF. The CDR3 coding sequence is TGTGCCAGCAGCTTAGCGCGGCCAGGGGGTGGGGAGACCCAGTACTTC.

As regards this clone: Its ends do not fully match the called genes, so a read error is possible. The chain uses TRBV29-1 and TRBJ2-1, with 9 bases fitting TRBD2. The germline CDR1 and CDR2 sequences are SQVTM and ANQGSEA. The CDR3 has 13 residues. The CDR3 is CSVIFVSGGHEVF. Written as DNA, the CDR3 is TGCAGCGTTATTTTCGTGAGCGGGGGGCATGAGGTCTTC.

V and J are TRBV15 and TRBJ2-2, with D maybe TRBD2 (5 bases). The germline gives CDR1 LNHNV, CDR2 YYDKDF (reference sequence). The CDR3 extends over 13 amino acids. Trimming left V 6 bases short and J 8 bases short, with 13 bases between. CDR3 residues: CATRRGSGGELFF. The CDR3 coding sequence is TGTGCCACCAGACGGGGATCGGGGGGGGAGCTGTTTTTT.

The V call is TRBV6-4, the J call TRBJ1-1; D ambiguous. Germline V gives CDR1 MRHNA, CDR2 SNTAGT. The CDR3 sequence is 13 residues long. Deletions cut 6 bases from V and 2 bases from J, with 10 bases between. The CDR3 spells CASSRNSNTEAFF. The CDR3 DNA reads TGTGCCAGCAGCAGAAACAGTAACACTGAAGCTTTCTTT.

The V and J genes are TRBV4-1 and TRBJ1-6; TRBD1 is a possible D gene (5 bases). Germline CDR1 MGHRA, CDR2 YSYEKL. This CDR3 is built from 18 residues. Between the trimmed V and J ends, which lost 0 bases and 2 bases, there was a span of 14 bases. Here the CDR3 reads CASSQDYGGGAYNSPLHF. The CDR3 DNA reads as TGCGCCAGCAGCCAAGATTACGGTGGGGGGGCCTATAATTCACCCCTCCACTTT.

The chain joins TRBV5-6 to TRBJ1-5, with 7 bases fitting TRBD1. With V trimmed by 2 bases and J by 0 bases, 5 bases remained unmatched. This CDR3 region has 16 residues. Looked up from germline, CDR1 is SGHDT and CDR2 is YYEEEE. The CDR3 sequence is CASSLRTGVSNQPQHF. The CDR3 DNA sequence: TGTGCCAGCAGCTTAAGAACAGGGGTTAGCAATCAGCCCCAGCATTTT.

This chain links TRBV10-3 with TRBJ2-7; TRBD2 agrees at 7 bases. From germline, CDR1 is ENHRY and CDR2 SYGVKD. This CDR3 is built from 15 residues. Germline trimming cut 5 bases from V and 4 bases from J; bases unmatched to any gene: 11. The CDR3 loop reads CAISPKRDSSYEQYF. CDR3 sequence (DNA): TGTGCCATCAGTCCAAAGCGGGATTCCTCTTACGAGCAGTACTTC.

Many counts were recorded for this clone. This chain joins TRBV3-1 (or the pseudogene TRBV3-2) and TRBJ2-3; D might be TRBD2 (5 bases). Trimming left V 0 bases short and J 4 bases short, with 20 bases between. Germline values: CDR1 LGHDT, CDR2 YNNKEL (reference sequence). This CDR3 is built from 18 residues. The CDR3 spells CASSQDRRRTPGADTQYF. The CDR3 region has the DNA TGTGCCAGCAGCCAAGACCGCCGTAGGACTCCAGGAGCAGATACGCAGTATTTT.

V gene TRBV27 combines with J gene TRBJ2-7; 9 positions agree with TRBD1. The CDR3 runs 15 residues. V was clipped by 6 bases and J by 5 bases; unmatched bases: 11. Per the germline V gene, CDR1 is MNHEY and CDR2 is SMNVEV (reference sequence). The CDR3 sequence is CASSPLWTGAHEQYF. The CDR3, as DNA: TGTGCCAGCAGCCCATTGTGGACAGGGGCCCACGAGCAGTACTTC.

The V and J genes are TRBV30 and TRBJ1-1; 9 bases fit TRBD1. Germline CDR1 GTSNPN, CDR2 SVGIG (reference sequence). Trimming took 8 bases from V and 0 from J; bases not matched to a gene: 13. The CDR3 extends over 16 amino acids. CDR3 sequence (DNA): TGTGCCCTAACAGGGGGCGCGACGGGGGTGAACACTGAAGCTTTCTTT. It yields the protein CALTGGATGVNTEAFF.

J is TRBJ2-7 and V is TRBV19; the match to TRBD1 covers 8 bases. Germline CDR1 is LNHDA and CDR2 is SQIVND (reference sequence). With 6 bases clipped from V and 3 bases from J, the junction kept 10 bases outside the gene matches. The CDR3 runs 15 residues. CDR3 region: CASSPLRQGIYEQYF. The CDR3 DNA is TGTGCCAGTAGCCCCCTCCGACAGGGGATCTACGAGCAGTACTTC.

The chain couples TRBV6-2 or TRBV6-3 to TRBJ2-1; 7 bases are shared with TRBD1. Losses at the gene ends were 2 bases for V and 0 bases for J; bases not matched to a gene: 1. CDR1 is MNHEY, CDR2 SVGEGT, per germline. The CDR3 has 15 residues. The CDR3, as DNA: TGTGCCAGCAGTTACGGGACAGACTCCTACAATGAGCAGTTCTTC. Protein: CASSYGTDSYNEQFF.

The chain recombines TRBV20-1 with TRBJ2-7; D not certain. V shed 3 bases and J shed 6 bases, with 15 bases lying between them. The CDR3 covers 13 residues. Per germline, CDR1 DFQATT and CDR2 SNEGSKA (reference sequence). For the CDR3, the DNA is TGCAGTGCTAGTCCGGAACACGGCGGCGAGCAGTACTTC. Protein: CSASPEHGGEQYF.

This clone was counted a single time. The chain links TRBV11-2 to TRBJ1-1; tentatively, D is TRBD1 (6 bases). This CDR3 contains 14 residues. The ends were cut back, 3 bases at V and 4 bases at J, with 12 bases in the middle. CDR1 is SGHAT, CDR2 FQNNGV, per germline. CDR3 sequence: CASSLGFRGTEAFF. The CDR3 region has the DNA TGTGCCAGCAGCTTGGGTTTCAGGGGCACTGAAGCTTTCTTT.

The rearrangement links TRBV29-1 to TRBJ1-2; D unclear. V was trimmed by 7 bases and J by 8 bases, leaving 17 bases between them. The CDR3 runs to 12 residues. Looked up from germline, CDR1 is SQVTM and CDR2 is ANQGSEA. CDR3 nucleotides: TGCAGCGGTTACCACGGGGTCGGAGGCTACACCTTC. Amino acid sequence: CSGYHGVGGYTF.

This chain joins TRBV3-1 (or the pseudogene TRBV3-2) and TRBJ1-1; D remains unclear. There are 13 residues in the CDR3. Germline CDR1 reads LGHDT; CDR2 reads YNNKEL (reference sequence). The V end lost 4 bases, the J end lost 6 bases, and 12 bases lay between the germline ends. This CDR3 is CASSRPAGAEAFF. CDR3 sequence (DNA): TGTGCCAGCAGCCGCCCAGCGGGTGCTGAAGCTTTCTTT.

The chain carries TRBV5-1 and TRBJ1-1; TRBD1 agrees at 7 bases. The CDR3 totals 14 residues. Germline V lookup: CDR1 SGHRS, CDR2 YFSETQ. The V and J ends lost 1 base and 8 bases, in that order; junction bases with no gene match: 8. The CDR3 reads CASSLNVGGSEAFF. The CDR3 DNA reads as TGCGCCAGCAGCTTGAATGTAGGGGGCTCCGAAGCTTTCTTT.